Each of the 7 T cell receptor beta chains below was sequenced from the same sample in a study of cytomegalovirus exposure and HLA in healthy donors. This PCR relied on a set of 60 Vbeta primers and 13 Jbeta primers. The repertoire was sequenced with immunoSEQ multiplex PCR; TCRdb's copy has only in-frame clones and lacks some. The sample holds roughly 90,000 clones, approximately 90% seen once. The sequenced material came from PBMCs. These receptors came from a man aged 18 to 30 in good health and CMV-seronegative.

V is TRBV9 and J is TRBJ2-1; D might be TRBD2 (6 bases). The germline CDR1 and CDR2 sequences are SGDLS and YYNGEE. The V end was cut by 4 bases, the J end by 4 bases, with 6 bases between. This CDR3 is 12 amino acids long. CDR3 nucleotide sequence: TGTGCCAGCAGCCGGGAGTACAATGAGCAGTTCTTC. Amino acids: CASSREYNEQFF.

This sequence joins TRBV5-1 and TRBJ2-5, with D unresolved. Trimming took off 0 bases at V and 4 bases at J, with 10 bases between the two ends. Germline V gene lookup returns CDR1 SGHRS and CDR2 YFSETQ. This CDR3 is 14 amino acids long. In nucleotides, the CDR3 is TGCGCCAGCAGCTTGGTGGAGCTTCGAGAGACCCAGTACTTC. It specifies CASSLVELRETQYF.

This chain uses TRBV5-1 with TRBJ2-5; 7 bases line up with TRBD2. The J call may be wrong; the DNA end is better matched by TRBJ2-7. This CDR3 has 15 residues. The germline gives CDR1 SGHRS, CDR2 YFSETQ. CDR3 region: CASSFEPSGAYEQYF. For the CDR3, the DNA is TGCGCCAGCAGCTTCGAGCCTAGCGGAGCCTACGAGCAGTACTTC.

The chain links TRBV5-4 to TRBJ2-3; 11 bases are shared with TRBD2. The CDR3 is 16 residues long. In germline, CDR1 is SGHNT, CDR2 YYREEE (reference sequence). J was trimmed by 1 base and V by 4 bases; bases with no gene match: 5. CDR3 loop: CASSPSGRWGTDTQYF. As DNA, the CDR3 is TGTGCCAGCAGCCCTAGCGGGAGGTGGGGCACAGATACGCAGTATTTT.

The V gene is TRBV7-3, the J gene TRBJ2-2; D is possibly TRBD1 (5 bases). The CDR3 totals 12 residues. Per the germline V gene, CDR1 is SGHTA and CDR2 is FQGTGA. Trimming pared 5 bases from V and 13 bases from J, leaving 14 bases between. In DNA, the CDR3 is TGTGCCAGCAGCACGCAGGGCCTAGGGCTGTTTTTT. Its protein product is CASSTQGLGLFF.

This clone occurred a few times. In DNA, the CDR3 is TGTGCCAGCAGCTTAGAGCTTAGCACAGATACGCAGTATTTT. This translates into CASSLELSTDTQYF. The chain couples TRBV13 to TRBJ2-3; the D is unclear. V was cut by 1 base and J by 0 bases, with 5 bases left in between. This CDR3 spans 14 amino acids. Germline lookup yields CDR1 PRHDT and CDR2 FYEKMQ (reference sequence).

This clone was seen just once. The chain uses TRBV28 and TRBJ1-2, with D possibly matching TRBD1 (5 bases). V lost 2 bases, J lost 3 bases, and 16 bases lay in between. Per germline, CDR1 MDHEN and CDR2 SYDVKM. The CDR3 loop spans 16 amino acids. The CDR3 sequence: CASSLGGGGAYYGYTF. The CDR3 region has the DNA TGTGCCAGCAGTTTAGGTGGCGGCGGGGCTTACTATGGCTACACCTTC.